The source of this T cell receptor (beta chain) is a study of identical twins. The CDR3 runs to 16 residues. Germline trimming cut 1 base from V and 4 bases from J; bases unmatched to any gene: 9. CDR1 and CDR2 from the germline V gene are SGHTA and FQGNSA. TCRdb used MiXCR to reprocess the 5' RACE reads, holding one entry per CDR3 protein. The data hold fewer than 900,000 distinct CDR3 sequences, with around 20% observed a single time. This clonotype was counted once. These data were also filed under a second study, of T cells expressing NK-cell markers.

The sequenced sample was PBMCs. V usage is TRBV7-2 and J usage is TRBJ2-5; 7 positions agree with TRBD1. The TCR originated in a woman under 30 in good health. The CDR3 DNA reads as TGTGCCAGCAGCTTAGGAACAGGGGCGACAGTAGAGACCCAGTACTTC. It specifies CASSLGTGATVETQYF.